This T cell receptor (beta chain) appears in the sequencing data of a study of T cells in tuberculosis. Background on the study: PBMC were archived before or within 7 days of starting treatment.

The protocol was immunoSEQ multiplex PCR, while the TCRdb copy is restricted to in-frame clones and leaves out a portion. The data hold tens of thousands of clones, with approximately 90% observed a single time. Trimming removed 2 bases at V and 6 bases at J, with 21 bases between. Germline lookup yields CDR1 LNHNV and CDR2 YYDKDF (reference sequence). This CDR3 spans 17 amino acids. Time point reported: new active TB diagnosis, blood taken before or within 7 days of starting treatment. The receptor's source is an adult with tuberculosis. Sequencing used PBMCs, obtained at tuberculosis diagnosis. This chain connects TRBV15 to TRBJ2-3; tentative D call: TRBD1 (6 bases). CDR3 DNA sequence: TGTGCCACCAGCAGAAATACTCAGGGGAATGGCTGGGATACGCAGTATTTT. Its translation: CATSRNTQGNGWDTQYF.